This T cell receptor (beta chain) was recovered during a study of T cell responses to AZD1222 COVID-19 vaccine. The CDR3 totals 15 residues. Germline V gene lookup returns CDR1 MNHNY and CDR2 SVGAGI (reference sequence). Trimming removed 6 bases from V and 7 bases from J; junction bases left unmatched: 13. Sequenced by immunoSEQ multiplex PCR; TCRdb stores in-frame clones only, minus some. The table has 100,000 to 150,000 clones, 88% seen once; the top ten hold around 6%. The rearrangement uses TRBV6-6 and TRBJ2-3; TRBD2 aligns across 7 bases. This TCR derives from an adult in good health. The input for sequencing was peripheral blood, taken on day 0 of AZD1222 vaccination. CDR3 region: CASRNQGAGLYTQYF. The CDR3 DNA follows: TGTGCCAGCAGAAACCAGGGAGCGGGATTGTATACGCAGTATTTT.